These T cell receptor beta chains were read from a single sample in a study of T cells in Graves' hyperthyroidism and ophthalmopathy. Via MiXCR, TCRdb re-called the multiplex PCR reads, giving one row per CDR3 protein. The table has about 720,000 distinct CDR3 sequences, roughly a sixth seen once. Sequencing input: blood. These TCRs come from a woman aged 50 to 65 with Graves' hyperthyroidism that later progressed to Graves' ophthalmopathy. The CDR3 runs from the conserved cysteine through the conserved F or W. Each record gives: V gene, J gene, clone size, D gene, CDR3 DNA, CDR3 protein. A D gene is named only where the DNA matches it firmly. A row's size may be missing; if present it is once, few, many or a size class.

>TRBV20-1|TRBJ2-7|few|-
TGCAGTGCTAGCGGGGCGGGGGAGCAGTACTTC
CSASGAGEQYF
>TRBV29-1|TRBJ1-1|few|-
TGCAGTGTTCTCCTTACGGCAGGGAACACTGAAGCTTTCTTT
CSVLLTAGNTEAFF
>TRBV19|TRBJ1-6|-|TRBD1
TGTGCCAGTAGTAAGGACAGGGGGCCGAATGATTCACCCCTCCACTTT
CASSKDRGPNDSPLHF
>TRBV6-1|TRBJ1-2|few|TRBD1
TGTGCCAGCACCCTGACAGGGCCTAACTATGGCTACACCTTC
CASTLTGPNYGYTF
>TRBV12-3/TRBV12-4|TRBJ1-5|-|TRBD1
TGTGCCAGCAGGGCCCGGGACAGGGGAAGTGTAGGCAATCAGCCCCAGCATTTT
CASRARDRGSVGNQPQHF
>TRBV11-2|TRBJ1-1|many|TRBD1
TGTGCCAGCAGCTCCTCGTGGGACAGGGGCCCGTTCGTTCGGAACAACACTGAAGCTTTCTTT
CASSSSWDRGPFVRNNTEAFF
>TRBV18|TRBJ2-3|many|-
TGTGCCAGCTCACCGGAGAGGGATACGCAGTATTTT
CASSPERDTQYF
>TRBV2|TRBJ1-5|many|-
TGTGCCAGCTACCGCGGGGGTGGGAGCAATCAGCCCCAGCATTTT
CASYRGGGSNQPQHF
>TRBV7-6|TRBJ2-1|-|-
TGTGCCAACAGCGTTAGAGGTGAGGGAGTTAACAATGAGCAGTTCTTC
CANSVRGEGVNNEQFF
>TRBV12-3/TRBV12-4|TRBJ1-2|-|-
TGTGCCAGCAGGTTAGCCGCACACTATGGCTACACCTTC
CASRLAAHYGYTF
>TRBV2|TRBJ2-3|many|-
TGTGCCAGCAGTGGCCGGGACCTACCAGATACGCAGTATTTT
CASSGRDLPDTQYF
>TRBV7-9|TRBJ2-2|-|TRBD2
TGTGCCAGCAGCCCCATCAATAGGGCGGGGGACACCGGGGAGCTGTTTTTT
CASSPINRAGDTGELFF
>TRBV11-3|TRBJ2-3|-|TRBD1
TGTGCCAGCAGCTTAGGGGACAGGGGGCGGCGCACAGATACGCAGTATTTT
CASSLGDRGRRTDTQYF
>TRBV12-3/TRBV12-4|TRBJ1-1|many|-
TGTGCCAGCAGTCCGGCCCGCCGGGAGACTGAAGCTTTCTTT
CASSPARRETEAFF
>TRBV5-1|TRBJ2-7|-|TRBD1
TGCGCCAGCAGCTCCCGACCGGCAGGGGGTGAGCAGTACTTC
CASSSRPAGGEQYF
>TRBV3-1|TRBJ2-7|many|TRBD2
TGTGCCAGCAGCCAGGGACGAAGCGGGGGGACGGGGGAGCAGTACTTC
CASSQGRSGGTGEQYF
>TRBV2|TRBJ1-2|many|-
TGTGCCAGCACGCTTACCCGGGGGGCGGGCTACACCTTC
CASTLTRGAGYTF
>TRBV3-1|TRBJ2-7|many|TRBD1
TGTGCCAGCAGCCCAGGACAGGGGGCAACCTACGAGCAGTACTTC
CASSPGQGATYEQYF
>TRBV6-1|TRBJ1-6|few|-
TGTGCCAGCAGTGGGGGGGGTTCCCTCCACTTT
CASSGGGSLHF
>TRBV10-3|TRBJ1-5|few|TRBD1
TGTGCCATCAGTGAGCAGGGGGCTGGCAATCAGCCCCAGCATTTT
CAISEQGAGNQPQHF
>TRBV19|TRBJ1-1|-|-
TGTGCCAGTAGTACAACGGTCCAGGACACTGAAGCTTTCTTT
CASSTTVQDTEAFF
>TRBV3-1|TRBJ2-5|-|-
TGTGCCAGCAGCACACAGGGGGGGGAGACCCAGTACTTC
CASSTQGGETQYF
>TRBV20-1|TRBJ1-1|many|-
TGCAGTATTCCGAGCCCAGGGGCCGAGAACACTGAAGCTTTCTTT
CSIPSPGAENTEAFF
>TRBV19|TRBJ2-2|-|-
TGTGCCAGTAGTATATTTGGGGGCTGGACCGGGGAGCTGTTTTTT
CASSIFGGWTGELFF
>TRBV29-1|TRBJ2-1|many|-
TGCAGCGTTTTAGTGACGAGCTCCTACAATGAGCAGTTCTTC
CSVLVTSSYNEQFF
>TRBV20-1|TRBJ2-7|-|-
TGCAGTGCTAGAGAGCAGGGTAGGGCTTTACCCTACGAGCAGTGCTTC
CSAREQGRALPYEQCF
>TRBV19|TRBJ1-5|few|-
TGTGCCAGTAGTATAGATTTGGGGCAACGCAATCAGCCCCAGCATTTT
CASSIDLGQRNQPQHF
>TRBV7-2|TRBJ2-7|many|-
TGTGCCAGCAGCGTCCATGCTTCCGAGCAGTACTTC
CASSVHASEQYF
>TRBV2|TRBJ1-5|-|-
TGTGCCAGCAGTGTGCGGGGGGTCGATCAGCCCCAGCATTTT
CASSVRGVDQPQHF
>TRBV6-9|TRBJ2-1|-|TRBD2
TGTGCCAGCAGTTTCCGGGGAGCGGGGGGGCGGATTAACACCTACAATGAGCAGTTCTTC
CASSFRGAGGRINTYNEQFF
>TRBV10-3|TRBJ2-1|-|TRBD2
TGTGCCATCAGTGAGAACCTAGCGGGGGGACTCTCCTACAATGAGCAGTTCTTC
CAISENLAGGLSYNEQFF
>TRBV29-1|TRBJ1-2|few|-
TGCAGCGTTGACTGGCAAGCCTATGGCTACACCTTC
CSVDWQAYGYTF
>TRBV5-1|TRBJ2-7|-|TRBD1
TGCGCCAGCAGCCAGCCCGGACAGGTCTACGAGCAGTACTTC
CASSQPGQVYEQYF
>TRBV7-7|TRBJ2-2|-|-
TGTGCTAGCAGCTTCGCGCAGGTTCTAAACACCGGGGAGCTGTTTTTT
CASSFAQVLNTGELFF
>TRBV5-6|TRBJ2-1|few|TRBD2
TGTGCCAGCAGCCCCACTAGCGGGGGGACGCAGTTCTTC
CASSPTSGGTQFF
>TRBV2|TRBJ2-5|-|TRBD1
TGTGCCAGCAGTGAGGACAGGGCAGTCCAAGAGACCCAGTACTTC
CASSEDRAVQETQYF
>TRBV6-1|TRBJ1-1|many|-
TGTGCCAGCAGTGAAGCGGACAGCCGGGAAGCTTTCTTT
CASSEADSREAFF
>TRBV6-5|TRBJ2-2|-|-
TGTGCCAGCAGTAACAGGGCCCCCGGGGAGCTGTTTTTT
CASSNRAPGELFF
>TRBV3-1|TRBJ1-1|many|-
TGTGCCAGCAGCCAAGGACCGCAGGGGTCTACTGAAGCTTTCTTT
CASSQGPQGSTEAFF
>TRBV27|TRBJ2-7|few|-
TGTGCCAGCAGTCAAGTAACAGGACTAACCTACGAGCAGTACTTC
CASSQVTGLTYEQYF
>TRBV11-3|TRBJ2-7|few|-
TGTGCCAGCAGCTTAGGCACCGGGACTCCCCCCTACGAGCAGTACTTC
CASSLGTGTPPYEQYF
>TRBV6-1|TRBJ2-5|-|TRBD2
TGTGCCAGCAGGGAATGGACGGGACTAGCGGAAGAGACCCAGTACTTC
CASREWTGLAEETQYF
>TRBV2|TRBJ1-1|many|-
TGTGCCAGCAGTGAAGCTCGACGGGGGTCCAACACTGAAGCTTTCTTT
CASSEARRGSNTEAFF
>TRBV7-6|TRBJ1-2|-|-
TGTGCCAGCAGCTCCACCGGAAGCAGCGGCTACACCTTC
CASSSTGSSGYTF
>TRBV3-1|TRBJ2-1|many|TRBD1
TGTGCCAGCAGCCAAAGGGACAGGGGGCACAATGAGCAGTTCTTC
CASSQRDRGHNEQFF